In its sample, the clone carrying this T cell receptor (beta chain) was seen a few times. The entry originates in a study of blood T cell repertoires in COVID-19. Across the study: COVID-19 samples, acute and convalescent, were from the United States, Italy and Spain. PBMCs, B-cell-depleted T cells, or T cells were the source of the cDNA or gDNA that made up the material.

V dropped 8 bases and J dropped 2 bases, with 12 bases sitting between them. The CDR3 length is 13 residues. The V gene's germline CDR1 is MGHRA and CDR2 YSYEKL. In the authors' methods: Amplifying reference gene primers gave estimates of nucleated cell counts. TCRdb's copy holds only in-frame clones and misses some; the assay was immunoSEQ multiplex PCR. V, J and clone size derive from that table, while D and trimming were established from the DNA sequence. There are under 95,000 clones in the sample; around four fifths occur only once, and roughly 10% lies in the top ten. The chain uses TRBV4-1 and TRBJ2-5; D call uncertain. Specimen: peripheral blood. The clonotype originates from a man between 70 and 80 years old with acute or convalescent COVID-19. For the CDR3, the DNA is TGCGCCAGCGGTCCCCTTGAGCAAGAGACCCAGTACTTC. Its protein is CASGPLEQETQYF.